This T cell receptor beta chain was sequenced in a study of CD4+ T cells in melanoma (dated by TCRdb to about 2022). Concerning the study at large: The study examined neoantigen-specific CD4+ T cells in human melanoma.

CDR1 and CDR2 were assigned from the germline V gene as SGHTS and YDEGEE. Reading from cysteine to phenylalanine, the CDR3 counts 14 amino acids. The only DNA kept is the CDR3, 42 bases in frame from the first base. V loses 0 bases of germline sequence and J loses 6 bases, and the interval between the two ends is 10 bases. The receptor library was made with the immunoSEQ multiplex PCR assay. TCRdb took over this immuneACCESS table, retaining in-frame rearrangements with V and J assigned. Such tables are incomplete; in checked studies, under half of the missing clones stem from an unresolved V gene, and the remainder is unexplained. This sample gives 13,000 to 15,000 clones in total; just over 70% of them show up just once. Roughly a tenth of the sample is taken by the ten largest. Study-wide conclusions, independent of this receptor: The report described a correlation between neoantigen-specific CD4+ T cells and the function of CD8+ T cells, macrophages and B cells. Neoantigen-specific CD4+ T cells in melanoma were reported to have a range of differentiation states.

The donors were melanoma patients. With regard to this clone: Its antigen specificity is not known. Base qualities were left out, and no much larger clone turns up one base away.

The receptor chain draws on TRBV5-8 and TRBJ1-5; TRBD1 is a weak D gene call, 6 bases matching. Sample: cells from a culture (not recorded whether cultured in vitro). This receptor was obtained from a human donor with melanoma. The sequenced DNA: TGTGCCAGCAGCTTGGGGGGGGGCGTTCAGCCCCAGCATTTT. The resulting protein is CASSLGGGVQPQHF.